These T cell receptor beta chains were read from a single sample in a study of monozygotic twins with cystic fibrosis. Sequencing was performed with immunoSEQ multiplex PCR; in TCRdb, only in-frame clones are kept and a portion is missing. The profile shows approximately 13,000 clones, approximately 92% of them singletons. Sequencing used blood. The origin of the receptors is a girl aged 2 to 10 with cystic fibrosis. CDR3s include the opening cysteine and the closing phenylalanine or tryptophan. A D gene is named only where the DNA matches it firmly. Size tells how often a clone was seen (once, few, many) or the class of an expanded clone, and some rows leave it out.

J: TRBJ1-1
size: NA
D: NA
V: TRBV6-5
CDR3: CASSYSAGESFF
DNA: TGTGCCAGCAGTTACTCGGCGGGGGAATCTTTCTTT

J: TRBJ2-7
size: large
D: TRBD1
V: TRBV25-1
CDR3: CASSAGGPIRRF
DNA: TGTGCCAGCAGTGCAGGGGGTCCGATCAGGCGCTTC

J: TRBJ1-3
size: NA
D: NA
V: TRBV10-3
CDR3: CATTASSGNTIYF
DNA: TGTGCCACCACGGCGAGCTCTGGAAACACCATATATTTT

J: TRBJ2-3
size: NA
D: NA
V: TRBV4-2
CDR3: CASRELTPFSTDTQYF
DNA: TGTGCCAGCAGGGAGCTGACTCCCTTTAGCACAGATACGCAGTATTTT

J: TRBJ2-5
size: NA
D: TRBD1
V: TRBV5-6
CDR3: CASSSGQQETQYF
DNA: TGTGCCAGCAGCTCGGGACAGCAAGAGACCCAGTACTTC

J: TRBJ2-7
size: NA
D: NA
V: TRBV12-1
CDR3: CASSHGPGLAESYEQYF
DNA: TGTGCCAGCAGCCATGGTCCGGGACTAGCGGAAAGCTACGAGCAGTACTTC

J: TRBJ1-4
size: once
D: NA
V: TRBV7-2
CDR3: CASSLGGAPNEKLFF
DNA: TGTGCCAGCAGCTTAGGAGGGGCGCCTAATGAAAAACTGTTTTTT